What follows are 15 T cell receptor beta chains derived from one specimen sequenced in a study of CD8 T cells in ankylosing spondylitis. TCRdb recomputed calls from the 5' RACE reads with MiXCR, one row per CDR3 protein. The repertoire holds 200,000 or so distinct CDR3 sequences, over 10% seen once, with approximately 11% in the top ten. The sequencing sample was made of blood, either unsorted or a sorted T cell fraction (not recorded which). Receptors were obtained from a female donor with ankylosing spondylitis or in good health (not recorded which).

This clonotype was seen at least ten times. The rearrangement links TRBV9 to TRBJ2-2; D is possibly TRBD1 (5 bases). Trimming removed 0 bases at V and 4 bases at J, with 10 bases between. Germline CDR1 SGDLS, CDR2 YYNGEE. The CDR3 consists of 15 residues. The CDR3 reads CASSVVGAPTGELFF. The CDR3 nucleotides are TGTGCCAGCAGCGTAGTTGGGGCCCCCACCGGGGAGCTGTTTTTT.

This clonotype was seen at least ten times. CDR3 coding DNA: TGTGCCAGCAGTGACCCTCCTCATGGCTACACCTTC. Protein product: CASSDPPHGYTF. This chain connects TRBV25-1 to TRBJ1-2; D is undetermined. Trimming took 3 bases from V and 6 from J, leaving 8 bases between them. CDR1 is MGHDK, CDR2 SYGVNS, per germline. CDR3 length: 12 residues.

The rearrangement links TRBV5-6 to TRBJ2-5; a weak D match, TRBD1 (5 bases). This CDR3 spans 15 amino acids. Germline V gene data show CDR1 as SGHDT and CDR2 as YYEEEE. Trimming pared 2 bases from V and 2 bases from J, leaving 13 bases between. The CDR3 nucleotides read TGTGCCAGCAGCTTCAGGGCGGAGCCACAAGAGACCCAGTACTTC. Its translation is CASSFRAEPQETQYF.

CDR3 protein: CASSETAGGDEQYF. Here the CDR3 DNA reads TGTGCCAGCAGTGAAACAGCGGGAGGGGACGAGCAGTACTTC. This chain joins TRBV6-1 and TRBJ2-7, with 10 bases matching TRBD2. Per the germline V gene, CDR1 is MNHNS and CDR2 is SASEGT. V lost 2 bases, J lost 5 bases, and 3 bases stayed unmatched. The CDR3 consists of 14 residues.

This clonotype was counted many times. The chain couples TRBV12-3 or TRBV12-4 to TRBJ1-1, with unresolved D. This CDR3 comprises 14 residues. V was shortened by 3 bases and J by 7 bases, with 15 bases between the two germline ends. The CDR3: CASSLGDNRYEAFF. The CDR3 region has the DNA TGTGCCAGCAGTTTGGGAGATAATCGCTATGAAGCTTTCTTT.

This clonotype has a handful of counts. V is TRBV7-2 and J is TRBJ1-4, with D uncertain. This CDR3 is 12 amino acids long. The ends were cut back, 1 base at V and 10 bases at J, with 7 bases in the middle. Germline lookup yields CDR1 SGHTA and CDR2 FQGNSA. The CDR3 DNA reads TGTGCCAGCAGCTTAGGGATTGGAAAACTGTTTTTT. It encodes CASSLGIGKLFF.

This clonotype was seen a handful of times. The gene calls are TRBV2 and TRBJ2-1, with D possibly being TRBD2 (7 bases). Germline CDR1 is SNHLY and CDR2 is FYNNEI. The germline V and J ends were trimmed by 6 bases and 8 bases, with 17 bases remaining between them. CDR3 length: 14 residues. The CDR3 DNA sequence: TGTGCCAGCAGGGGGACAATGGGGGGGTATGAGCAGTTCTTC. Translating it yields CASRGTMGGYEQFF.

This chain joins TRBV18 and TRBJ1-4, with D uncertain. The V end lost 2 bases, the J end lost 8 bases, and 15 bases lay between the germline ends. The CDR3 has 15 residues. From germline, CDR1 is KGHSH and CDR2 LQKENI. CDR3 DNA sequence: TGTGCCAGCTCACCAATGGGGAACGTTGAAGAAAAACTGTTTTTT. Encoded protein: CASSPMGNVEEKLFF.

This clonotype was picked up a small number of times. The V gene is TRBV7-8, the J gene TRBJ2-1; D is ambiguous. The CDR3 is made up of 12 amino acids. The germline CDR1 and CDR2 sequences are SGHVS and FQNEAQ. With 4 bases removed from V and 5 bases from J, the gap between germline ends came to 6 bases. Here the CDR3 reads CASSSRDNEQFF. The CDR3 nucleotides are TGTGCCAGCAGCTCAAGGGACAATGAGCAGTTCTTC.

This clonotype was seen a few times. This chain joins TRBV20-1 and TRBJ2-1, with 10 bases that match TRBD2. V was pared by 3 bases and J by 5 bases, with 7 bases of the junction left unmatched. The CDR3 has 15 amino acids. The germline V gene encodes CDR1 DFQATT and CDR2 SNEGSKA (reference sequence). For the CDR3, the DNA is TGCAGTGCTAGGGCTAGCGGGAGTAGCGACAATGAGCAGTTCTTC. The encoded protein is CSARASGSSDNEQFF.

With respect to this clonotype: A much larger clonotype is one base distant, so this may be a read error. The chain is built from TRBV5-1 and TRBJ2-2; D might be TRBD1 or TRBD2, each matching 5 bases. Germline loops: CDR1 SGHRS, CDR2 YFSETQ. CDR3 size: 13 residues. The CDR3 DNA reads as TGCGTCAGCAGCTTGGGGGTGACCGGGGAGCTGTTTTTT. Amino acid sequence: CVSSLGVTGELFF.

This clonotype was recorded many times. The chain couples TRBV5-1 to TRBJ2-1; 7 bases fit TRBD1. This CDR3 comprises 14 residues. Germline loops: CDR1 SGHRS, CDR2 YFSETQ. The junction had 9 bases not matched to a gene; V was cut back by 9 bases and J by 3 bases. CDR3 in DNA: TGCGCCACCAAGACCGGGACAGACTACAATGAGCAGTTCTTC. Residues: CATKTGTDYNEQFF.

This clonotype has at least ten counts. This rearrangement joins TRBV10-3 to TRBJ1-4; D perhaps matches TRBD1 (5 bases). V shed 10 bases and J shed 4 bases, with 16 bases lying between them. The CDR3 is made up of 14 amino acids. The V gene's germline CDR1 is ENHRY and CDR2 SYGVKD. CDR3 region: CATRPSGLNEKLFF. CDR3 DNA sequence: TGTGCCACCAGGCCCTCAGGGCTTAATGAAAAACTGTTTTTT.

This clonotype was recorded at least ten times. This rearrangement joins TRBV7-2 to TRBJ1-4; possibly TRBD1 for D (5 bases). Germline assignment: CDR1 SGHTA and CDR2 FQGNSA. With 1 base removed from V and 1 base from J, the gap between germline ends came to 13 bases. The CDR3 length is 17 residues. The CDR3 is CASSLGRVVVTNEKLFF. CDR3 bases: TGTGCCAGCAGCTTAGGCAGGGTGGTAGTAACTAATGAAAAACTGTTTTTT. The whole variable domain, filled in from reference TRBV7-2 and TRBJ1-4, reads GAGVSQSPSNKVTEKGKDVELRCDPISGHTALYWYRQSLGQGLEFLIYFQGNSAPDKSGLPSDRFSAERTGGSVSTLTIQRTQQEDSAVYLCASSLGRVVVTNEKLFFGSGTQLSVL.

This clonotype was detected ten times or more. The rearrangement joins TRBV20-1 to TRBJ1-1, with D uncertain. V lost 6 bases and J 0 bases, leaving 11 bases between the germline ends. CDR1 is DFQATT and CDR2 is SNEGSKA in the germline V gene (reference sequence). This CDR3 region has 13 residues. The CDR3 region is CSAIWAMNTEAFF. CDR3 bases: TGCAGTGCCATCTGGGCCATGAACACTGAAGCTTTCTTT.